The present T cell receptor beta chain was sequenced within a study of cytomegalovirus exposure and HLA in healthy donors. This clone was seen once. Distinct nucleotide sequences in the sample also encode this CDR3. Both 60 Vbeta primers and 13 Jbeta primers went into the PCR. Profiled with immunoSEQ multiplex PCR; TCRdb holds only in-frame clones, not every one. The sample includes around 180,000 clones, roughly three quarters of them seen just once. This CDR3 is built from 16 residues. J gave up 3 bases and V 0 bases, and 0 bases lay outside the gene matches. From germline, CDR1 is SGHNT and CDR2 YYREEE (reference sequence).

Sequencing was carried out using PBMCs. The rearrangement uses TRBV5-4 and TRBJ2-1; 13 bases align to TRBD2. The clonotype originates from a woman in her forties or fifties in good health and CMV-seronegative. The CDR3, as DNA: TGTGCCAGCAGCTTGGGGACTAGCGGGGGCTACAATGAGCAGTTCTTC. Protein product: CASSLGTSGGYNEQFF.